The next 4 T cell receptor beta chains were all read from a single sample in a study of T cells in Graves' hyperthyroidism and ophthalmopathy. RNA transcripts provided the source from which TCR beta CDR3 regions were amplified. The TCR CDR3 first-round RT-PCR relied on the HTBI primer set. TCRdb processed the multiplex PCR reads anew with MiXCR; each CDR3 protein has one entry. The data hold approximately 500,000 distinct CDR3 sequences, with 35% to 55% observed a single time. Sequenced material: peripheral blood or thyroid tissue (not recorded which). The source is a woman in her late teens or twenties with Graves' hyperthyroidism.

The chain employs TRBV27 and TRBJ1-5; D is perhaps TRBD1 (5 bases). Looked up from germline, CDR1 is MNHEY and CDR2 is SMNVEV (reference sequence). The V end was cut by 8 bases, the J end by 10 bases, with 18 bases between. The CDR3 length is 13 residues. Here the CDR3 reads CASARGTGGPQHF. CDR3 nucleotides: TGTGCCAGCGCCCGGGGGACGGGAGGCCCCCAGCATTTT.

J is TRBJ2-7 and V is TRBV29-1; a possible D gene is TRBD2 (6 bases). The CDR3 length is 15 residues. Trimming left V 1 base short and J 1 base short, with 14 bases between. Germline CDR1 SQVTM, CDR2 ANQGSEA. The CDR3 loop reads CSVEARGTQSYEQYF. The CDR3 nucleotides read TGCAGCGTTGAAGCTCGCGGGACGCAATCCTACGAGCAGTACTTC.

Remarks on this clonotype: One junction end does not reproduce the germline sequence, and a read error may be involved. The V and J genes are TRBV7-9 and TRBJ2-7; 9 bases map to TRBD1. Germline V gene data show CDR1 as SEHNR and CDR2 as FQNEAQ (reference sequence). The CDR3 is 14 residues long. The CDR3 DNA reads TGTGCCAGCAGCTCGGGGACAGGGACAAGCTTCGGGTTCTTC. It specifies CASSSGTGTSFGFF.

This clonotype has at least ten counts. A read error may account for a junction end that differs from germline. The rearrangement uses TRBV11-2 and TRBJ1-2; D might be TRBD1 (6 bases). In germline, CDR1 is SGHAT, CDR2 FQNNGV. The length of the CDR3 is 15 residues. This CDR3 reads CAGSLGRGTNYGYTF. The CDR3 nucleotides read TGTGCCGGCAGCTTAGGCAGGGGTACTAACTATGGCTACACCTTC.